This T cell receptor beta chain was observed in a study of blood T cell repertoires in COVID-19 (dated by TCRdb to about 2020). For the study in its entirety: The collaborator samples originated in the United States, Italy and Spain and spanned the acute and convalescent phases of COVID-19. The repertoires were released in a freely available public database intended as a resource for research on the immune response to SARS-CoV-2. A de-identified subject ID, COVID-19 status, age in years and sex were almost always included in the sample metadata. Where available, HLA class I and class II types were taken from metadata supplied by the sample provider and were not determined by assay-based typing. The prospective study material was composed of cDNA or gDNA derived from T cells, B-cell-depleted T cells, or PBMCs. Samples came from the ongoing ImmuneRACE study (first 160 participants) plus 1,254 subjects from 6 global collaborators. Subjects who had been exposed to COVID-19, were actively infected with it, or had recovered from it provided the deeply sampled blood TCRbeta repertoires that made up the dataset.

Whole blood was collected in K2EDTA tubes by collaborating institutions according to the institutions' own protocols. For TCRbeta analysis, collaborators shipped samples in one of three forms: frozen whole blood, isolated PBMCs, or DNA extracted from either of those sample types. V loses 5 bases, J loses 5 bases, and the germline ends lie 12 bases apart. The CDR3 measures 14 amino acids from cysteine to phenylalanine. The DNA shown is the 42-base CDR3, in frame from base 1. The germline V gene (reference sequence) yields MNHNY for CDR1 and SVGAGI for CDR2. In regard to this clone: Its antigen is currently not known. Within one base of it there is no much larger clone, and no base qualities were kept.

On the study overall, not on this receptor specifically: The amount of clinical and demographic metadata varied by source and participant and was provided uncurated.

TCRbeta CDR3 regions were amplified from genomic DNA using the immunoSEQ Assay, a bias-controlled multiplex PCR. The study's own analysis went as follows. The number of nucleated cells in each sample was estimated from the amplification of reference gene primers within the assay. To quantify the absolute abundance of each unique TCRbeta CDR3 rearrangement, sequence reads were collapsed and filtered. Productive Simpson clonality was computed per sample as the square root of Simpson's diversity index over productive rearrangements. Held by TCRdb, this immuneACCESS table contains in-frame sequences only and omits some clones. Under half of the omission traces to an unresolved V gene where checked; the cause of the rest is unknown. The D gene and trimming were derived from the DNA, and the V and J assignments and clone size from that table. Counted in this sample were 60,000 to 75,000 clones; over 70% of them appeared once. Around 6.6% of the sample is held by the ten biggest clonotypes.

The chain links TRBV6-6 with TRBJ1-4; the D gene is perhaps TRBD1, on 6 matching bases. The TCR comes from a human donor in a cohort sampled during active COVID-19. Material: peripheral blood. CDR3 region: CASSPRTANEKLFF. The DNA is TGTGCCAGCAGTCCCCGGACAGCAAATGAAAAACTGTTTTTT.